The T cell receptor (beta chain) described here comes from a study of blood T cell repertoires in COVID-19. Study details: Spain, Italy and the United States supplied samples that represented acute and convalescent COVID-19.

As regards this clone: Other nucleotide sequences in the sample specify the same CDR3.

Participant-reported clinical history was the basis for cohort assignment. In the original processing: Nucleated cell counts were estimated from reference gene primer amplification. The method was immunoSEQ multiplex PCR; TCRdb's version includes in-frame clones alone and lacks a portion of them. V, J and clone size reflect that table, while D and trimming were determined from the DNA. The table records a few hundred thousand clones, roughly 89% of them present only once. The TCR originated in a woman in her 30s who had recovered from COVID-19. Sequencing was carried out using PBMCs or T cells enriched from blood (not recorded which).

CDR3 protein: CASSAGAGQPQHF. The CDR3, as DNA: TGCGCCAGCAGTGCAGGGGCTGGTCAGCCCCAGCATTTT. The V and J genes are TRBV10-1 and TRBJ1-5, with a possible D match to TRBD1 (6 bases). The CDR3 loop spans 13 amino acids. Trimming took off 4 bases at V and 6 bases at J, with 10 bases between the two ends. Looked up from germline, CDR1 is WNHNN and CDR2 is SYGVQD (reference sequence).